One and the same sample provided the 15 T cell receptor beta chains below, sequenced in a study of OX40 agonist ivuxolimab in advanced cancers. Sequenced by immunoSEQ multiplex PCR; TCRdb stores in-frame clones only, minus some. The sample has tens of thousands of clones, roughly 87% seen once; the top ten hold roughly 0.3%. Specimen: CD4+ or CD8+ T cells sorted from blood, collected in a trial of the OX40 agonist ivuxolimab. These receptors all come from an adult with an advanced solid tumor such as melanoma, head and neck, liver or kidney cancer.

This chain joins TRBV11-2 and TRBJ2-5; 7 bases align to TRBD2. The germline gives CDR1 SGHAT, CDR2 FQNNGV. V dropped 2 bases and J dropped 1; count of bases not matched to a gene: 4. The CDR3 is 15 residues long. CDR3 loop: CASSLRAGLQETQYF. DNA for the CDR3: TGTGCCAGCAGCTTACGAGCGGGACTCCAAGAGACCCAGTACTTC.

CDR3 protein: CSVTGAGGETQYF. Here the CDR3 DNA reads TGCAGCGTGACAGGGGCGGGGGGGGAGACCCAGTACTTC. This chain uses TRBV29-1 with TRBJ2-5; perhaps TRBD2 as D (9 bases). Trimming cost V 6 bases and J 5 bases, with 16 bases left between them. This CDR3 spans 13 amino acids. The germline V gene has CDR1 SQVTM and CDR2 ANQGSEA. The full variable domain, its missing parts supplied by reference TRBV29-1 and TRBJ2-5, is SAVISQKPSRDICQRGTSLTIQCQVDSQVTMMFWYRQQPGQSLTLIATANQGSEATYESGFVIDKFPISRPNLTFSTLTVSNMSPEDSSIYLCSVTGAGGETQYFGPGTRLLVL.

The chain carries TRBV4-1 and TRBJ1-5; D unresolved. The V gene's germline CDR1 is MGHRA and CDR2 YSYEKL. This CDR3 contains 14 residues. The ends were cut back, 1 base at V and 9 bases at J, with 13 bases in the middle. CDR3 in amino acids: CASSQVVSNGPQHF. The CDR3 DNA sequence: TGCGCCAGCAGCCAAGTCGTCTCGAACGGGCCCCAGCATTTT.

This chain uses TRBV5-4 with TRBJ2-3; possibly TRBD2 for D (6 bases). V was pared by 0 bases and J by 2 bases, with 10 bases between. CDR1 SGHNT and CDR2 YYREEE come from the germline V gene (reference sequence). The CDR3 loop spans 15 amino acids. CDR3 in DNA: TGTGCCAGCAGCTTGGACGGGAGATCCACAGATACGCAGTATTTT. This translates into CASSLDGRSTDTQYF.

This rearrangement joins TRBV7-3 to TRBJ2-1, with TRBD1 identical over 7 bases. Per the germline V gene, CDR1 is SGHTA and CDR2 is FQGTGA. This CDR3 is built from 15 residues. V lost 4 bases, J lost 3 bases, and 6 bases stayed unmatched. This chain's CDR3 is CASSSTGTVYNEQFF. CDR3 DNA sequence: TGTGCCAGCAGCTCAACTGGGACAGTCTACAATGAGCAGTTCTTC.

V gene TRBV7-2 combines with J gene TRBJ2-7, with D possibly matching TRBD2 (6 bases). V was cut by 0 bases and J by 6 bases, with 12 bases left in between. The germline CDR1 and CDR2 sequences are SGHTA and FQGNSA. The CDR3 has 14 amino acids. The CDR3 nucleotides read TGTGCCAGCAGCTTAGCCTCGGGAGCGGTCGAGCAGTACTTC. It specifies CASSLASGAVEQYF.

This clone appeared a few times. The V gene is TRBV18, the J gene TRBJ1-5; possible D gene TRBD1, 5 bases. The CDR3 is 14 amino acids. Trimming removed 1 base from V and 7 bases from J, with 11 bases in between. Per germline, CDR1 KGHSH and CDR2 LQKENI. For the CDR3, the DNA is TGTGCCAGCTCACCACAGGGGTTTGGACAGCCCCAGCATTTT. Translating it yields CASSPQGFGQPQHF.

The chain couples TRBV7-2 to TRBJ2-3, with D hard to call. Trimming took off 2 bases at V and 3 bases at J, with 9 bases between the two ends. This CDR3 is built from 14 residues. Germline V gene lookup returns CDR1 SGHTA and CDR2 FQGNSA. The CDR3: CASSLQAATDTQYF. CDR3 in DNA: TGTGCCAGCAGCTTACAGGCGGCGACAGATACGCAGTATTTT.

The rearrangement links TRBV30 to TRBJ2-7; D is unresolved. V was shortened by 2 bases and J by 0 bases, with 2 bases between the two germline ends. The CDR3 contains 11 residues. Germline CDR1 reads GTSNPN; CDR2 reads SVGIG (reference sequence). CDR3 DNA sequence: TGTGCCTGGAGTACCTCCTACGAGCAGTACTTC. Its translation is CAWSTSYEQYF. The entire variable domain, with the rest obtained from reference TRBV30 and TRBJ2-7, is as follows: SQTIHQWPATLVQPVGSPLSLECTVEGTSNPNLYWYRQAAGRGLQLLFYSVGIGQISSEVPQNLSASRPQDRQFILSSKKLLLSDSGFYLCAWSTSYEQYFGPGTRLTVT.

V usage is TRBV6-1 and J usage is TRBJ1-6; possible D gene TRBD1, 5 bases. There are 15 residues in the CDR3. Germline CDR1 is MNHNS and CDR2 is SASEGT. V lost 6 bases, J lost 6 bases, and 15 bases lay in between. In nucleotides, the CDR3 is TGTGCCAGCAGAGGGGAGGGTGGAGGTAATTCACCCCTCCACTTT. Its protein product is CASRGEGGGNSPLHF.

This chain uses TRBV27 with TRBJ2-3, with 9 bases aligning to TRBD1. Germline-derived CDR1 and CDR2 are MNHEY and SMNVEV (reference sequence). This CDR3 has 15 residues. The junction had 5 bases not matched to a gene; V was cut back by 3 bases and J by 4 bases. CDR3 DNA sequence: TGTGCCAGCAGTTTCGGGACAGGGAAGGCAGATACGCAGTATTTT. Translation: CASSFGTGKADTQYF.

The count of this clone is one. The rearrangement links TRBV10-1 to TRBJ2-2; D is ambiguous. With 4 bases removed from V and 4 bases from J, the gap between germline ends came to 7 bases. This CDR3 region has 13 residues. Germline CDR1 is WNHNN and CDR2 is SYGVQD (reference sequence). In DNA form, the CDR3 reads TGCGCCAGCAGTGTCCCCCGCACCGGGGAGCTGTTTTTT. This translates into CASSVPRTGELFF.

The chain carries TRBV11-3 and TRBJ2-2, with D hard to call. Germline V gene lookup returns CDR1 SGHNT and CDR2 YENEEA. This CDR3 region has 14 residues. The V and J ends lost 2 bases and 4 bases respectively, with 8 bases between them. CDR3 DNA sequence: TGTGCCAGCAGCTTACGTACTACCACCGGGGAGCTGTTTTTT. Its translation: CASSLRTTTGELFF.

This rearrangement joins TRBV18 to TRBJ1-6; D unresolved. Germline CDR1 and CDR2: KGHSH and LQKENI. The V gene lost 6 bases and the J gene lost 10 bases, with 13 bases spanning the gap. The CDR3 totals 13 residues. CDR3 nucleotides: TGTGCCAGCTCCGAAGGATTAGGATCACCCCTCCACTTT. It is translated as CASSEGLGSPLHF. Based on the CDR3 plus reference TRBV18 and TRBJ1-6, the full variable domain is NAGVMQNPRHLVRRRGQEARLRCSPMKGHSHVYWYRQLPEEGLKFMVYLQKENIIDESGMPKERFSAEFPKEGPSILRIQQVVRGDSAAYFCASSEGLGSPLHFGNGTRLTVT.

This rearrangement joins TRBV5-1 to TRBJ2-5; 15 bases agree with TRBD2. V was clipped by 3 bases and J by 5 bases; unmatched bases: 8. Germline values: CDR1 SGHRS, CDR2 YFSETQ. This CDR3 is built from 17 residues. The chain's CDR3 is CASSWTSGGAVRETQYF. The CDR3 DNA is TGCGCCAGCAGCTGGACTAGCGGGGGGGCAGTCAGGGAGACCCAGTACTTC.